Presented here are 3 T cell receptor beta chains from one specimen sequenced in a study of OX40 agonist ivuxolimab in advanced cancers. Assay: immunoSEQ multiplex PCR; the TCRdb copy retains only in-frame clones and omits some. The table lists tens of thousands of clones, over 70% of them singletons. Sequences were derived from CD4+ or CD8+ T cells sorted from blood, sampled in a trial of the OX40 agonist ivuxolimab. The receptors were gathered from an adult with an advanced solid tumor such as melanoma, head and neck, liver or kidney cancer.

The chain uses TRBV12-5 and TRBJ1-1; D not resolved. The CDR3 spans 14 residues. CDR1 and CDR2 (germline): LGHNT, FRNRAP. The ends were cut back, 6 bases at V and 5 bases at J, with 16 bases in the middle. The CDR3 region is CASGSNTEATEAFF. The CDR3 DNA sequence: TGTGCTAGTGGGTCAAATACTGAGGCTACTGAAGCTTTCTTT.

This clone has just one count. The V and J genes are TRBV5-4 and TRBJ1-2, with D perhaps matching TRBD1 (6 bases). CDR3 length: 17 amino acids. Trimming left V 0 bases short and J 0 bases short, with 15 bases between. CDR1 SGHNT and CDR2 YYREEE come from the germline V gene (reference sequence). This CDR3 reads CASSLGGTMESNYGYTF. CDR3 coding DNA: TGTGCCAGCAGCTTGGGTGGGACAATGGAGTCTAACTATGGCTACACCTTC. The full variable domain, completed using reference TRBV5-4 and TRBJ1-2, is ETGVTQSPTHLIKTRGQQVTLRCSSQSGHNTVSWYQQALGQGPQFIFQYYREEENGRGNFPPRFSGLQFPNYSSELNVNALELDDSALYLCASSLGGTMESNYGYTFGSGTRLTVV.

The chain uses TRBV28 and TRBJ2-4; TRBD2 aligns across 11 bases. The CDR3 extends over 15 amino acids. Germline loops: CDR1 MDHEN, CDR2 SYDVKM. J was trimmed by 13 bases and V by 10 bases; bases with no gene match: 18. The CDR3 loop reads CATTSGTSGVAGQYF. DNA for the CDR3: TGTGCCACAACCTCCGGGACTAGCGGAGTGGCGGGCCAGTACTTC.